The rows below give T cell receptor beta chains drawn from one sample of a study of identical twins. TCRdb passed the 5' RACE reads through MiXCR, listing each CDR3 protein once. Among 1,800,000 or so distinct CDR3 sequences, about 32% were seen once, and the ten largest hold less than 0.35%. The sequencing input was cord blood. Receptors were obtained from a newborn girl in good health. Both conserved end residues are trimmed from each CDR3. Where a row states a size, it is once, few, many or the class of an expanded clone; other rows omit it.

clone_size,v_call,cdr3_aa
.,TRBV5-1,ASSLVFTDPSDTQY
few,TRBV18,ASSPSGTRGPQETQY
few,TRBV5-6,ASSSGVREKLF
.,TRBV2,ASSEALDSGRGAF
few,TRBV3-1,ASLLAGHTDTQY
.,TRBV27,ASSLFSPLSYEQY
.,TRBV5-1,ASRRGILTGMNTEAF
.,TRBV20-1,SARIGSGGYNEQF
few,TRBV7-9,ASSLGSTENTEAF
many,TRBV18,ASSLSGSLNEQF
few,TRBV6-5,ASEKPRESGSYEQY
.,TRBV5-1,ASSLDVGRLGYT
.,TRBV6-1,ASSLRDSSNSPLH
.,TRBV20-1,SAGSAGSEDTQY
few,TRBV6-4,ASSASLASTDTQY
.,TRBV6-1,ASSTTGSRNTDTQY
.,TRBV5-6,ASSLLAGGHTEQF
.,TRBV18,ASSPQIGTGGNNEQF
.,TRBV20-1,SARLELDRDGEKLF
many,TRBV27,ASSPAGQPQH
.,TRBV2,ASNRANQPQH
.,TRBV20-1,SARDLGSGTVFPYEQY
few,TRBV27,ASSFSPGQLSSYEQY
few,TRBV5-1,ASSPFSRDTEAF
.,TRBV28,ASTTGRLPQH
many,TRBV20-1,SAGSSGSSYNEQF
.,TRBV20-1,SARDIGDRGTGELF
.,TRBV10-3,ATTSTGNQPQH
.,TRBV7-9,ASSLAQSGKPNNEQY
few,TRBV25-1,ASTMAGATEAF
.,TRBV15,ATIMTGGNTIY
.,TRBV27,AGTALAGVLTDTQY
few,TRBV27,ASSSRTIAGDEQF
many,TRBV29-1,SVGGLGGYEQY
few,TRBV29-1,SVGTRQETQY